This TCR beta chain stems from a study of shared clonotypes between healthy human individuals. TCRdb's table, derived via immunoSEQ multiplex PCR, lists solely in-frame clones and lacks some. The profile shows approximately 2,000,000 clones, 90% to 95% of them singletons. Germline V gene lookup returns CDR1 MNHEY and CDR2 SMNVEV (reference sequence). CDR3 length: 14 amino acids. The V end lost 2 bases, the J end lost 1 base, and 8 bases lay between the germline ends. Naive CD8 cells were CD45RO-negative, positively selected for CCR7, excluding terminally differentiated effector memory CD45RA+ cells. Every donor was a Caucasian adult from Nashville, Tennessee. Notes on this clone: This sample includes further DNA sequences coding for the same CDR3.

The source is a man younger than 30 in good health. Some clones in this sample may be carry-over from other donors' samples. The sequenced sample consisted of naive CD8+ T cells from PBMCs. This rearrangement joins TRBV27 to TRBJ1-1, with D perhaps matching TRBD1 (5 bases). DNA of the CDR3: TGTGCCAGCAGTTTAATAGGGACGAACACTGAAGCTTTCTTT. This translates into CASSLIGTNTEAFF.